The subject of this entry is one T cell receptor beta chain. This specimen comes from a study of T cell changes during pregnancy in multiple sclerosis. The method was immunoSEQ multiplex PCR; TCRdb's version includes in-frame clones alone and lacks a portion of them. The table lists over 85,000 clones, 90% of them singletons, with around 0.8% in the top ten. V lost 7 bases and J 5 bases, leaving 11 bases between the germline ends. The CDR3 runs to 13 residues. Germline CDR1 SNHLY, CDR2 FYNNEI. Sequences were derived from peripheral blood, sampled in the second trimester of pregnancy. The TCR comes from a female donor in good health, enrolled as a control in a pregnancy study. This chain links TRBV2 with TRBJ2-2, with D perhaps TRBD2 (6 bases). The CDR3 nucleotides are TGTGCCAGCACGGGCGCGGGAACCGGGGAGCTGTTTTTT. Protein product: CASTGAGTGELFF. Based on the CDR3 plus reference TRBV2 and TRBJ2-2, the full variable domain is EPEVTQTPSHQVTQMGQEVILRCVPISNHLYFYWYRQILGQKVEFLVSFYNNEISEKSEIFDDQFSVERPDGSNFTLKIRSTKLEDSAMYFCASTGAGTGELFFGEGSRLTVL.